One sample yielded the 15 T cell receptor beta chains listed below, sequenced in a study of blood T cell repertoires in COVID-19. Profiled with immunoSEQ multiplex PCR; TCRdb holds only in-frame clones, not every one. The sample includes about 230,000 clones, 70% to 90% of them seen just once. Input material: peripheral blood. These receptor sequences come from a man aged 40-49 years with acute or convalescent COVID-19.

The J gene is TRBJ1-1, the V gene TRBV6-5; perhaps TRBD1 as D (6 bases). This CDR3 comprises 13 residues. V was shortened by 6 bases and J by 9 bases, with 17 bases between the two germline ends. Germline loops: CDR1 MNHEY, CDR2 SVGAGI. The CDR3, as DNA: TGTGCCAGCAGGGGGGGGGCCAGTATTCAAGCTTTCTTT. This gives the protein CASRGGASIQAFF.

The chain carries TRBV29-1 and TRBJ2-2; TRBD2 aligns across 7 bases. CDR1 SQVTM and CDR2 ANQGSEA come from the germline V gene. V lost 4 bases to trimming and J lost 0 bases; unmatched junction nucleotides: 2. There are 14 residues in the CDR3. The CDR3 coding sequence is TGCAGCGTTGTTCGGGGGGCGAACACCGGGGAGCTGTTTTTT. It translates to CSVVRGANTGELFF.

The chain links TRBV18 to TRBJ2-3; D remains ambiguous. This CDR3 spans 11 amino acids. CDR1 KGHSH and CDR2 LQKENI come from the germline V gene. Between the trimmed V and J ends, which lost 3 bases and 5 bases, there was a span of 3 bases. The CDR3 sequence is CASSPKDTQYF. CDR3 sequence (DNA): TGTGCCAGCTCACCCAAAGATACGCAGTATTTT.

The V and J genes are TRBV7-2 and TRBJ1-4, with D possibly being TRBD1 (5 bases). The CDR3 totals 15 residues. Looked up from germline, CDR1 is SGHTA and CDR2 is FQGNSA. V was trimmed by 5 bases and J by 7 bases, leaving 17 bases between them. This CDR3 reads CASSPGLGSGEKLFF. In nucleotides, the CDR3 is TGTGCCAGCAGCCCAGGGCTGGGATCCGGTGAAAAACTGTTTTTT. Full variable domain (rest looked up from reference TRBV7-2 and TRBJ1-4): GAGVSQSPSNKVTEKGKDVELRCDPISGHTALYWYRQSLGQGLEFLIYFQGNSAPDKSGLPSDRFSAERTGGSVSTLTIQRTQQEDSAVYLCASSPGLGSGEKLFFGSGTQLSVL.

This chain joins TRBV2 and TRBJ1-5; D gene uncertain. V was shortened by 0 bases and J by 1 base, with 4 bases between the two germline ends. Germline V CDR1 and CDR2: SNHLY, FYNNEI. This CDR3 comprises 14 residues. The CDR3, as DNA: TGTGCCAGCAGTGAAGCGCTAAGCAATCAGCCCCAGCATTTT. Its translation: CASSEALSNQPQHF.

The V and J genes are TRBV15 and TRBJ1-4, with 8 bases that match TRBD1. Unmatched junction bases numbered 3, after V lost 0 bases and J lost 3 bases. The CDR3 runs 16 residues. CDR1 is LNHNV, CDR2 YYDKDF, per germline (reference sequence). CDR3 sequence: CATSRDRGQPNEKLFF. As DNA, the CDR3 is TGTGCCACCAGCAGAGACAGGGGGCAACCTAATGAAAAACTGTTTTTT.

This clone was observed once. CDR3 DNA: TGCAGCGTAGAAAACGGGCCCCAGCATTTT. Protein: CSVENGPQHF. This sequence joins TRBV29-1 and TRBJ1-5; no firm D call. The ends were cut back, 6 bases at V and 9 bases at J, with 9 bases in the middle. The CDR3 loop spans 10 amino acids. Per the germline V gene, CDR1 is SQVTM and CDR2 is ANQGSEA.

The J gene is TRBJ2-1, the V gene TRBV9; 10 bases align to TRBD2. CDR1 is SGDLS, CDR2 YYNGEE, per germline. V was clipped by 4 bases and J by 8 bases; unmatched bases: 18. CDR3 length: 18 residues. CDR3 nucleotides: TGTGCCAGCAGCCCACACCCAGCGATAGCGGGGGGAGGGTATGAGCAGTTCTTC. Translation: CASSPHPAIAGGGYEQFF.

The chain employs TRBV4-2 and TRBJ1-4; D is uncertain. This CDR3 contains 12 residues. Per the germline V gene, CDR1 is LGHNA and CDR2 is YNFKEQ. Between the trimmed V and J ends, which lost 4 bases and 3 bases, there was a span of 3 bases. CDR3 coding DNA: TGTGCCAGCAGCCGAGCTAATGAAAAACTGTTTTTT. This translates into CASSRANEKLFF.

J is TRBJ2-1 and V is TRBV19; 7 nucleotides match TRBD1. The germline V gene has CDR1 LNHDA and CDR2 SQIVND (reference sequence). Trimming took 3 bases from V and 7 from J; bases not matched to a gene: 9. The CDR3 covers 15 residues. CDR3 coding DNA: TGTGCCAGTAGTATCGCCCGGACAGGTAGGAATGAGCAGTTCTTC. It codes for CASSIARTGRNEQFF.

The gene calls are TRBV9 and TRBJ1-6, with 8 positions matching TRBD1. After removal of 0 bases from V and 14 bases from J, the junction contained 13 bases not matched to a gene. Germline lookup yields CDR1 SGDLS and CDR2 YYNGEE. The CDR3 has 16 residues. The CDR3: CASSVDPGGAPRALHF. The CDR3 nucleotides read TGTGCCAGCAGCGTAGACCCAGGGGGCGCCCCCAGGGCCCTCCACTTT.

This chain links TRBV7-8 with TRBJ1-6; 8 bases are a match to TRBD1. The germline V gene has CDR1 SGHVS and CDR2 FQNEAQ. J was trimmed by 10 bases and V by 5 bases; bases with no gene match: 7. This CDR3 comprises 14 residues. The CDR3 loop reads CASSQDRGNSPLHF. The CDR3 DNA reads TGTGCCAGCAGCCAAGACAGGGGAAACTCACCCCTCCACTTT.

This clone was observed a few times. V usage is TRBV11-2 and J usage is TRBJ1-6, with D possibly matching TRBD1 (5 bases). CDR3 length: 14 amino acids. V was clipped by 2 bases and J by 10 bases, with 12 bases between them. CDR1 is SGHAT, CDR2 FQNNGV, per germline. Here the CDR3 reads CASSLRMEGSPLHF. The CDR3, as DNA: TGTGCCAGCAGCTTACGTATGGAGGGGTCACCCCTCCACTTT.

The chain carries TRBV12-5 and TRBJ1-1; D ambiguous. Germline V gene sequence: CDR1 LGHNT, CDR2 FRNRAP. V was trimmed by 6 bases and J by 1 base, leaving 9 bases between them. CDR3 length: 13 residues. The CDR3 loop reads CASGLNWNTEAFF. The CDR3 bases are TGTGCTAGTGGGCTAAACTGGAACACTGAAGCTTTCTTT.

V and J are TRBV5-1 and TRBJ1-1, with a possible D match to TRBD1 (5 bases). The CDR3 totals 14 residues. CDR1 and CDR2 from the germline V gene are SGHRS and YFSETQ. Trimming stripped 1 base from V and 4 bases from J, with 11 bases between. The CDR3 is CASSLRGVRTEAFF. In nucleotides, the CDR3 is TGCGCCAGCAGCTTGCGGGGGGTTCGCACTGAAGCTTTCTTT.